The TCR beta chain described here comes from a study of OX40 agonist ivuxolimab in advanced cancers. Study background: Clinicians treated patients with ivuxolimab, an agonistic anti-OX40 (CD134) antibody. Dose-escalation patients were diagnosed with hepatocellular carcinoma, melanoma, renal cell cancer or head and neck cancer.

Profiled with immunoSEQ multiplex PCR; TCRdb holds only in-frame clones, not every one. The data contain about 61,000 clones, roughly 87% of them singletons. Notes on this clone: Antigen: not known.

V was shortened by 2 bases and J by 5 bases, with 12 bases between the two germline ends. This CDR3 has 14 amino acids. Germline V lookup: CDR1 MNHNS, CDR2 SASEGT. Findings and limits, study-wide: Expanded clones belonging to CD8+ T cells outnumbered, on average, those of CD4+.

This TCR was recovered from an adult with an advanced solid tumor such as melanoma, head and neck, liver or kidney cancer. V gene TRBV6-1 combines with J gene TRBJ2-5; D is uncertain. The input for sequencing was CD4+ or CD8+ T cells sorted from blood, taken in a trial of the OX40 agonist ivuxolimab. The CDR3: CASSEPGLRETQYF. The DNA for the CDR3 is TGTGCCAGCAGTGAACCGGGCCTCAGGGAGACCCAGTACTTC.